This entry describes one T cell receptor (beta chain). As yet, its antigen is unknown. This record belongs to a study of human T cells and chemical hapten exposure. Study-level findings and limits: With regard to DPC sensitization, TCRs above 1 in 1000 frequency did not change.

The CDR3 totals 16 residues. Germline CDR1 is MNHEY and CDR2 is SVGAGI. J gave up 0 bases and V 5 bases, and 7 bases lay outside the gene matches. TCRdb used MiXCR to reprocess the RACE reads, holding one entry per CDR3 protein. The sample holds around 190,000 distinct CDR3 sequences, under 25% seen once. Time point indicated: patch test 1, 2 weeks after DPC sensitization. Treatment meaning: therapeutic diphenylcyclopropenone sensitization with weekly scalp DPC. This clonotype originated in a woman in her forties or fifties with alopecia areata. Some clones in this sample may be carry-over from other donors' samples. The sample here was whole blood, taken in connection with sensitization to the hapten diphenylcyclopropenone (DPC). This chain connects TRBV6-5 to TRBJ2-5; 9 bases map to TRBD1. Here the CDR3 reads CASSLGQGTYQETQYF. The CDR3 nucleotides are TGTGCCAGCAGTCTCGGACAGGGGACGTACCAAGAGACCCAGTACTTC.